This T cell receptor (beta chain) is from a study of a mutant IDH1 vaccine in newly diagnosed glioma. The wider study: Of treated patients, approximately 62% were men and about 38% women, averaging around 40 years. Earlier therapy was either radiotherapy, temozolomide, or both, and most got both.

The time point is: week 11, during vaccination. All doses held 300 ug of mutant IDH1 20-mer peptide, with topical imiquimod. This clone was observed a few times. The antigen remains unidentified. In germline, CDR1 is WNHNN, CDR2 SYGVQD (reference sequence). This CDR3 is 17 amino acids long. V lost 0 bases, J lost 2 bases, and 14 bases lay in between. TCRdb's copy holds only in-frame clones and misses some; the assay was immunoSEQ multiplex PCR. Of roughly 60,000 clones listed, under 90% are singletons. Study findings and constraints: It seemed that pseudoprogression was not linked to changes in the top peripheral T cell clonotypes.

The TCR comes from a man under 40 with glioma. The chain joins TRBV10-1 to TRBJ1-5; no definite D call. The sample in question was PBMCs, obtained from a glioma patient whose treatment included an IDH1 peptide vaccine. The CDR3 is CASSESGRWLGNQPQHF. In DNA form, the CDR3 reads TGCGCCAGCAGTGAGTCAGGCAGGTGGCTGGGCAATCAGCCCCAGCATTTT.